This TCR beta chain was observed in a study of PD-1 blockade in classical Hodgkin lymphoma (dated by TCRdb to between 2020 and 2021). Turning to the overall study: Nivolumab dosing was 3 mg/kg intravenously every 2 weeks, continuing until either disease progression or unacceptable toxicity. The study used TCR beta sequencing and CyTOF to define a peripheral blood immune signature of response to PD-1 blockade in classical Hodgkin lymphoma.

Explained via the paper, the time point label denotes: cycle 1 day 1 (C1D1), immediately before nivolumab initiation. Every trial patient had relapsed after autologous stem cell transplantation, and cohorts A, B and C differed in prior brentuximab vedotin exposure. The trial cohort included 45 to 65 patients with relapsed/refractory classical Hodgkin lymphoma, and each patient had a best overall response of complete response, partial response or progressive disease. In the multi-cohort phase II CheckMate 205 trial, trial patients received single-agent nivolumab. Best overall response was determined by an independent review committee according to the 2007 International Working Group response criteria. Trial PBMCs were collected just before the start of nivolumab (C1D1) and during therapy at cycle 2 day 1 and cycle 4 day 1. Peripheral blood was collected in 8 mL Vacutainer Cell Preparation Tubes, from which PBMCs were isolated by centrifugation and then cryopreserved.

Concerning this clone: The antigen it recognizes is unknown. The input lacks base qualities; no much larger clone sits a single base away. Other nucleotide sequences in the sample specify the same CDR3.

The Qiagen DNeasy kit was used to extract genomic DNA from unsorted PBMCs and from the negatively selected CD4+ and CD8+ fractions. Amplification of TCR beta CDR3 regions was done by immunoSEQ multiplex PCR with primers that anneal to V and J segments. A synthetic immune receptor repertoire was used to minimize amplification bias, and remaining bias was computationally removed after sequencing. In the authors' own workflow: Custom Python scripts were used to quantify repertoire diversity as the Shannon entropy index. Unsorted, CD4+ and CD8+ repertoires were analyzed separately, except in combined analyses where CD4+ and CD8+ sequences were merged in silico. Clonal expansion was defined as at least a 2-fold frequency increase after treatment relative to C1D1, with a pseudocount of 0.5 for undetected baseline clones. Clones with 0 or 1 copy at C1D1 were defined as singleton clones, while clones with 2 or more copies were defined as non-singleton clones. Clones expanded in unsorted samples were annotated as CD4+, CD8+ or unknown by matching protein sequences in sorted samples from the same patient. Wilcoxon tests were applied to paired samples to test diversity changes from C1D1 to C4D1. Held by TCRdb, this immuneACCESS table contains in-frame sequences only and omits some clones. Under half of the omission traces to an unresolved V gene where checked; the cause of the rest is unknown. The V and J calls and the clone size are those of that table, but D and trimming were determined from the DNA. The sample yields tens of thousands of clones; roughly 72% were counted once. Nearly 6% of the sample is in the top ten clones.

Study-wide findings and limitations: A significant rise by C4D1 was seen in CD4+ but not CD8+ TCR diversity (p=0.0027 vs p=0.16), with the rise being most apparent in complete responders (p=0.02). The study was restricted to a single clinical trial cohort, and the causes of repertoire differences, possibly disease activity or prior therapy, were left undefined. Baseline TCR diversity was reported to be lower in newly diagnosed patients than in healthy donors and to be lower still in relapsed/refractory patients. Trial patients with a complete response had baseline diversity similar to that of newly diagnosed patients, while partial responders and progressors had significantly lower diversity. Lower diversity was observed in patients in whom nivolumab was started less than 1 year after ASCT, and these patients were excluded from later analyses so that confounding by immune reconstitution would be avoided.

The sequences come from peripheral blood mononuclear cells (PBMCs), collected at baseline. The origin of this receptor is a human donor with classical Hodgkin lymphoma.

The bases read TGTGCCAGCAGTTTGGGCGGCTCCTACGAGCAGTACTTC. Its product reads: CASSLGGSYEQYF. The chain is encoded by TRBV28 joined to TRBJ2-7, with an unclear D gene assignment. The germline ends are 6 bases apart after V is trimmed by 3 bases and J by 0 bases. From the cysteine up to the phenylalanine, the CDR3 has a length of 13 residues. Only CDR3 DNA is held: 39 bases, read in frame from base 1. The germline V gene encodes CDR1 MDHEN and CDR2 SYDVKM.